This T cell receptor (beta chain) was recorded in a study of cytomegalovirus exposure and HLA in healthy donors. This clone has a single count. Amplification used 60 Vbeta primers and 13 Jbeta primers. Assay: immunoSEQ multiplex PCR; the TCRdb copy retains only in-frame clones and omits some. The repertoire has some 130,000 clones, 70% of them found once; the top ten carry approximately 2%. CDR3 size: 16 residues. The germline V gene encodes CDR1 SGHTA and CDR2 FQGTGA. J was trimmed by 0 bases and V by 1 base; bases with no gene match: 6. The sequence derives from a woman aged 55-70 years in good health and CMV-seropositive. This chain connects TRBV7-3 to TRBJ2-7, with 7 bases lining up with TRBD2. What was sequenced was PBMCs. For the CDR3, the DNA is TGTGCCAGCAGCTTAAGGGGGGGACTGACCTCCTACGAGCAGTACTTC. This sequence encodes CASSLRGGLTSYEQYF.